This T cell receptor (beta chain) originates from a study of regulatory T cells in long-lasting Graves disease. Study outcomes and limitations: TCR diversity was lower in persistent Graves' patients than in newly diagnosed ones. There were preferences for TRBV28, TRBJ1-2 and TRBJ2-5 in persistent disease. New patients shared roughly 980 public clonotypes, fewer than the roughly 2,600 shared by persistent patients.

Construction of the TCR beta libraries employed iRepertoire HTBI primers in conjunction with Arm-PCR of CDR3 regions. Using its own MiXCR run on the multiplex PCR reads, TCRdb lists one record per CDR3 protein. The sample holds about 660,000 distinct CDR3 sequences, around 30% seen once. Time point indicated: persistent/refractory GD, antithyroid drugs over 5 years with positive TRAb. Extracted PBMC RNA gave rise to the TCR library. The CDR3 spans 14 residues. V was pared by 1 base and J by 4 bases, with 11 bases between. The germline CDR1 and CDR2 sequences are MGHDK and SYGVNS. This clonotype was seen a handful of times. Its antigen is still unknown.

The genes are TRBV25-1 and TRBJ2-7; a possible D gene is TRBD2 (5 bases). The receptor's source is a female donor with Graves disease. The source was peripheral blood mononuclear cells (PBMCs), collected when the disease was refractory, from a patient treated with antithyroid drugs. Here the CDR3 reads CASSESAWRYEQYF. The CDR3 nucleotides are TGTGCCAGCAGTGAATCGGCCTGGAGGTACGAGCAGTACTTC.